Listed below are T cell receptor beta chains from one sample, sequenced in a study of shared clonotypes between healthy human individuals. Sequencing was performed with immunoSEQ multiplex PCR; in TCRdb, only in-frame clones are kept and a portion is missing. In the table there are about 2.4 million clones, 93% of which are singletons. Sequenced: naive CD4+ T cells from PBMCs. Receptors originate from a young man in good health. Some clones in this sample may be carry-over from other donors' samples. Both conserved end residues are trimmed from each CDR3.

V gene | CDR3 protein
TRBV7-9 | ASSLGAGTFNQPQH
TRBV28 | ASSFLLSEVNTEAF
TRBV25-1 | ASSEPRQLGYEQY
TRBV7-2 | ASSLDSLQQY
TRBV2 | ASSVGGIMTGELF
TRBV2 | ASSESLGEQF
TRBV10-3 | AISERPLYNEQF
TRBV23-1 | ASIVSGAEETQY
TRBV10-1 | ASSESRGISSYNEQF
TRBV29-1 | SAGQGHNEQY
TRBV2 | ASSTSDRNYGYT